These 26 T cell receptor beta chains came from one sample sequenced in a study of tumor and adjacent non-tumor tissue in lung cancer (dated by TCRdb to the late 2010s). RNA was isolated from bulk, unsorted tissue, and RNA quality was assessed with a NanoDrop ND-1000 and an Agilent 2100. Library preparation employed multiplex PCR. The data were produced on an Illumina HiSeq 2500. Following protocols modified from ARM-PCR, the researchers constructed TCRbeta libraries through three rounds of nested PCR with primers (Table S4). TCRdb reprocessing: public reads trimmed at Q25 with fastp, clones called with MiXCR, in-frame beta chains kept. Here each entry gathers all rows of one CDR3 protein and keeps the most common genes and DNA. This sample lists 71,000 or so distinct CDR3 sequences; approximately 79% were detected once. The top ten clones comprise about 14% of the sample. What was sequenced was lung tumor tissue. The source of these receptors is a woman aged 45-60 years with non-small cell lung cancer.

V usage is TRBV6-2 or TRBV6-3 and J usage is TRBJ2-7; D gene uncertain. Germline V gives CDR1 MNHEY, CDR2 SVGEGT. The CDR3 is 11 amino acids. As DNA, the CDR3 is TGTGTCATCAGTTACAACCACGAGCAGTACTTC. It yields the protein CVISYNHEQYF.

Comments on this clonotype: One end of the junction does not line up with germline, which may come from a read error. The chain uses TRBV20-1 and TRBJ1-1; a possible D gene is TRBD1 (5 bases). This CDR3 is built from 15 residues. The germline V gene encodes CDR1 DFQATT and CDR2 SNEGSKA (reference sequence). Written as DNA, the CDR3 is TGCAGTGCTAGAGTCCGGGGCCACCCGAACATTGAAACTTTCTTT. Amino acid sequence: CSARVRGHPNIETFF.

The chain combines TRBV1 with TRBJ1-5. TRBV1 is a recognized pseudogene. The CDR3 extends over 18 amino acids. CDR3 sequence (DNA): TGCGCCAGCAGCCCACTGCCAAGACAGCCCCCCGCGGTTCAGCCCCAGCATTTT. Protein product: CASSPLPRQPPAVQPQHF.

This clonotype was seen ten or more times. This may be a read error: a much more frequent sequence differs by one nucleotide. The chain recombines TRBV20-1 with TRBJ2-1, with 7 bases that match TRBD2. The CDR3 totals 15 residues. Germline CDR1 is DFQATT and CDR2 is SNEGSKA (reference sequence). The ends lost 5 bases at V and 12 bases at J; junction bases unmatched: 19. The chain's CDR3 is CSARSPSRRDYVQFF. Written as DNA, the CDR3 is TGCAGTGCTCGATCTCCTAGCAGGAGGGACTATGTGCAGTTCTTC.

This chain links TRBV4-3 with TRBJ2-2; 13 bases are a match to TRBD2. Germline CDR1 reads LGHNA; CDR2 reads YSLEER. The CDR3 is 16 amino acids. Germline trimming cut 1 base from V and 9 bases from J; bases unmatched to any gene: 5. CDR3 protein: CASSQGLAGGMWELFF. CDR3 sequence (DNA): TGCGCCAGCAGCCAAGGACTAGCGGGAGGTATGTGGGAGCTGTTTTTT.

Concerning this clonotype itself: One end of the junction is discordant with germline, which a read error may explain. The chain combines TRBV6-1 with TRBJ2-3; 10 positions agree with TRBD2. CDR3 size: 14 residues. Germline lookup yields CDR1 MNHNS and CDR2 SASEGT. CDR3 protein: CASSGSSGRDTEYF. The DNA for the CDR3 is TGTGCCAGCAGTGGGTCTAGCGGGAGAGATACGGAGTATTTT.

With regard to this clonotype: The junction differs from germline at one of its ends, possibly a read error. The chain has TRBV6-2 or TRBV6-3 and TRBJ2-1, with D hard to call. CDR1 is MNHEY, CDR2 SVGEGT, per germline. This CDR3 contains 14 residues. The CDR3 spells CASSRPGPYNEKLF. The CDR3 nucleotides read TGTGCCAGCAGCCGGCCAGGTCCCTACAATGAGAAGCTCTTC.

Comments on this clonotype: One end of the junction fails to match germline, which may point to a read error. This chain links TRBV20-1 with TRBJ2-1; no reliable D call. Germline assignment: CDR1 DFQATT and CDR2 SNEGSKA (reference sequence). This CDR3 is 16 amino acids long. In nucleotides, the CDR3 is TGCAGTGTTCCCATCAACTTGGCGAACTTGGGGAATGAGCAGTTATTC. This codes for CSVPINLANLGNEQLF.

For this clonotype: Its ends do not fully match the called genes, so a read error is possible. This chain connects TRBV6-5 to TRBJ2-1; TRBD1 or TRBD2 may be the D gene (5 bases each). The CDR3 is 14 amino acids. Per the germline V gene, CDR1 is MNHEY and CDR2 is SVGAGI. The CDR3 sequence is CASSYVGMRGEHLF. Written as DNA, the CDR3 is TGTGCCAGCAGTTATGTCGGGATGAGGGGCGAGCACTTATTC.

This chain connects TRBV5-6 to TRBJ2-2, with 10 bases fitting TRBD2. V was pared by 4 bases and J by 1 base, with 10 bases of the junction left unmatched. The CDR3 is made up of 18 amino acids. Germline CDR1 SGHDT, CDR2 YYEEEE. The CDR3 loop is CASSPRLAGLRNTGELFF. CDR3 nucleotide sequence: TGTGCCAGCAGCCCCCGACTAGCGGGCTTAAGGAACACCGGGGAGCTGTTTTTT.

Comment on this clonotype: A read error may produce the germline difference seen at one junction end. This sequence joins TRBV20-1 and TRBJ2-4; a weak D match, TRBD2 (5 bases). Germline V gene data show CDR1 as DFQATT and CDR2 as SNEGSKA (reference sequence). The CDR3 loop spans 13 amino acids. The CDR3 reads CNATKTSTNNQYF. The CDR3 coding sequence is TGCAATGCGACTAAAACGTCCACAAACAATCAGTACTTC.

V and J are TRBV28 and TRBJ1-2; tentatively, D is TRBD1 (6 bases). The CDR3 totals 14 residues. Germline loops: CDR1 MDHEN, CDR2 SYDVKM. Deletions cut 6 bases from V and 7 bases from J, with 18 bases between. This CDR3 is CASSLSGQGCGYTF. The CDR3 nucleotides are TGTGCCAGCAGCCTCTCGGGACAAGGCTGTGGCTACACCTTC.

This clonotype has only one observation. A read error may produce the germline difference seen at one junction end. J is TRBJ2-3 and V is TRBV20-1; D perhaps matches TRBD2 (6 bases). This CDR3 contains 16 residues. From germline, CDR1 is DFQATT and CDR2 SNEGSKA (reference sequence). This CDR3 is CNARDGNGGETDTQYF. Here the CDR3 DNA reads TGCAATGCTAGAGATGGTAATGGAGGGGAGACAGATACGCAGTATTTC.

The V and J genes are TRBV4-1 and TRBJ2-5; D ambiguous. In germline, CDR1 is MGHRA, CDR2 YSYEKL. V was cut by 0 bases and J by 0 bases, with 11 bases left in between. This CDR3 contains 16 residues. The chain's CDR3 is CASSQDKRNDQETQYF. In DNA form, the CDR3 reads TGCGCCAGCAGCCAAGACAAGAGGAATGACCAAGAGACCCAGTACTTC.

The chain recombines TRBV6-1 with TRBJ2-5, with 8 bases aligning to TRBD2. The J segment lost 1 base and the V segment lost 9 bases, leaving 10 bases of the junction unmatched. The germline V gene encodes CDR1 MNHNS and CDR2 SASEGT. The CDR3 runs 15 residues. The CDR3 sequence: CARNGLASLQETQYF. CDR3 coding DNA: TGTGCCAGGAACGGACTAGCTTCTCTCCAAGAGACCCAGTACTTC.

For this clonotype: Mismatch with germline at one junction end may stem from a read error. The V call is TRBV12-3 or TRBV12-4, the J call TRBJ2-1; TRBD1 is a possible D gene (6 bases). The CDR3 runs to 13 residues. The CDR3 region has the DNA TGTGCCAGCAGTCCGGACAGTAACAATGGGCAGTTCTTC. It specifies CASSPDSNNGQFF.

Turning to this clonotype: No DNA is shown, since the ends of the CDR3 on it are uncertain; the CDR3 is the one TCRdb lists. The chain joins TRBV29-1 to TRBJ1-1; the table's D call TRBD1 went unverified against the DNA. Germline V gene sequence: CDR1 SQVTM, CDR2 ANQGSEA. The CDR3 length is 13 residues, termini included. The CDR3 here is CSVGEGAGTEAYF.

Concerning this clonotype: Given the absence of the conserved phenylalanine or tryptophan at the CDR3 end, a read error is likely. V gene TRBV5-6 combines with J gene TRBJ2-1, with D tentatively TRBD2 (5 bases). Germline-derived CDR1 and CDR2 are SGHDT and YYEEEE. The germline V and J ends were trimmed by 4 bases and 4 bases, with 24 bases remaining between them. CDR3 length: 18 residues. CDR3 region: CASSLYGSVRPEYNEQFL. CDR3 coding DNA: TGTGCCAGCAGCCTCTATGGGAGTGTCCGGCCCGAGTACAATGAGCAGTTCTTG.

Worth noting for this clonotype: One end of the junction is discordant with germline, which a read error may explain. The chain couples TRBV6-1 to TRBJ2-1; D gene ambiguous. The CDR3 totals 12 residues. The germline CDR1 and CDR2 sequences are MNHNS and SASEGT. Here the CDR3 DNA reads TGTGCCAGGTCCTTTACCTACAATGAGCAGTTCTTT. Translation gives CARSFTYNEQFF.

On this clonotype: An end of the junction does not agree with germline; a read error may underlie this. The chain has TRBV29-1 and TRBJ2-2; maybe TRBD2 (6 bases). This CDR3 contains 14 residues. The germline gives CDR1 SQVTM, CDR2 ANQGSEA. This chain's CDR3 is CSMGSSGNTGELFF. In DNA form, the CDR3 reads TGCAGCATGGGGAGTAGCGGTAACACCGGGGAGCTGTTCTTT.

This clonotype was counted a few times. The junction does not match germline at one end; this may be a read error. V gene TRBV6-6 combines with J gene TRBJ2-1; D not resolved. Germline V gives CDR1 MNHNY, CDR2 SVGAGI (reference sequence). The CDR3 length is 14 residues. CDR3 in DNA: TGTGCCAGCAGTTACTCTTGGCGGAACAATGAGCAGTTTTTC. Its protein product is CASSYSWRNNEQFF.

This clonotype was seen only once. Given a much more abundant clone one base away, this may be a read error. V and J are TRBV20-1 and TRBJ2-1; D is possibly TRBD1 or TRBD2 (5 bases each). Looked up from germline, CDR1 is DFQATT and CDR2 is SNEGSKA (reference sequence). The CDR3 contains 12 residues. DNA of the CDR3: TGCAGTGTTAGAGGGGTCGTCGATGAGCAGATCTTC. Translation: CSVRGVVDEQIF.

On this clonotype: Lacking the conserved final phenylalanine or tryptophan, this CDR3 likely reflects a read error. The chain combines TRBV12-3 or TRBV12-4 with TRBJ1-1; D is unclear. This CDR3 is built from 15 residues. V lost 1 base to trimming and J lost 2 bases, with 11 bases between them. CDR3 nucleotides: TGTGCCAGCAGTTTAGGTGGCAGCCTAAACACTGAAGCTTTCTTA. Protein product: CASSLGGSLNTEAFL.

The rearrangement links TRBV20-1 to TRBJ1-5; tentative D call: TRBD1 (6 bases). The CDR3 consists of 14 residues. Germline assignment: CDR1 DFQATT and CDR2 SNEGSKA (reference sequence). V was trimmed by 6 bases and J by 9 bases, leaving 21 bases between them. The DNA for the CDR3 is TGCAGTGCCACTCACTGGGGGCCGGGACGGCCCCAGCATTTT. It is translated as CSATHWGPGRPQHF.

In the case of this clonotype: The junction shows a germline mismatch at one end, possibly a read error. The J gene is TRBJ2-7, the V gene TRBV29-1; 8 positions agree with TRBD1. Germline values: CDR1 SQVTM, CDR2 ANQGSEA. This CDR3 is 12 amino acids long. The CDR3 DNA follows: TGCCGCGTTGTAGGACAGGGCTACGAGCAATACTTC. It encodes CRVVGQGYEQYF.

With regard to this clonotype: Its ends do not fully match the called genes, so a read error is possible. The genes are TRBV24-1 and TRBJ2-1; D may be TRBD1 or TRBD2 (7 bases each). There are 16 residues in the CDR3. Germline loops: CDR1 KGHDR, CDR2 SFDVKD. CDR3 sequence (DNA): TGTGCCACCAGTGACCGACTAGCAGGGGGGTTGAATGATCAGTTCTTC. It yields the protein CATSDRLAGGLNDQFF.